A selection of T cell receptor beta chains follows, all from one sample in a study of blood T cell repertoires in COVID-19. Using immunoSEQ multiplex PCR, the repertoire was profiled, and TCRdb retains in-frame clones only, with some absent. The data hold 120,000 to 150,000 clones, with over 75% observed a single time. Sequenced material: peripheral blood. The receptor set was obtained from a woman between 50 and 59 years old with acute or convalescent COVID-19. The CDR3 runs from the conserved cysteine through the conserved F or W. The order of the fields is CDR3 protein, V gene, J gene.

CDR3: CSVGESGANVLTF
V: TRBV29-1
J: TRBJ2-6

CDR3: CASSTDSYVYTF
V: TRBV7-2
J: TRBJ1-2

CDR3: CASSKDEAGYGYTF
V: TRBV21-1
J: TRBJ1-2

CDR3: CASSRALQGPGELFF
V: TRBV28
J: TRBJ2-2

CDR3: CASSFLSTGDLANYSYTF
V: TRBV27
J: TRBJ1-2

CDR3: CASSARGGTYNEQFF
V: TRBV19
J: TRBJ2-1

CDR3: CASSFGLAGASYNEQFF
V: TRBV5-1
J: TRBJ2-1

CDR3: CAWSLNRLGELFF
V: TRBV30
J: TRBJ2-2

CDR3: CASSPVSSGGAYEQYF
V: TRBV18
J: TRBJ2-7

CDR3: CASSLRSQGGSEQFF
V: TRBV18
J: TRBJ2-1

CDR3: CASSRTSGVTDTQYF
V: TRBV7-8
J: TRBJ2-3

CDR3: CASSLQGYGYTF
V: TRBV27
J: TRBJ1-2

CDR3: CASSQPTGQPYEQYF
V: TRBV6-2/TRBV6-3
J: TRBJ2-7

CDR3: CASSPGTARGEQYF
V: TRBV5-1
J: TRBJ2-7

CDR3: CASNDQTQPEKLFF
V: TRBV11-2
J: TRBJ1-4

CDR3: CASSVGGQGALTGGYTF
V: TRBV9
J: TRBJ1-2

CDR3: CASSLAGPYYEQYF
V: TRBV7-2
J: TRBJ2-7

CDR3: CASSTGAHQPQHF
V: TRBV11-1
J: TRBJ1-5

CDR3: CARPWTTFF
V: TRBV6-4
J: TRBJ1-1

CDR3: CASSSGLPQPQHF
V: TRBV7-9
J: TRBJ1-5

CDR3: CASSQGAASEGTQYF
V: TRBV7-2
J: TRBJ2-5

CDR3: CASTPQGASYGYTF
V: TRBV19
J: TRBJ1-2

CDR3: CASRSGTGGYNEQFF
V: TRBV6-4
J: TRBJ2-1

CDR3: CASNGDYYYNEQFF
V: TRBV6-5
J: TRBJ2-1

CDR3: CASSSRGQGSLGYTF
V: TRBV6-5
J: TRBJ1-2

CDR3: CAISESDRGGEQYF
V: TRBV10-3
J: TRBJ2-7

CDR3: CASSTAGFSNSPLHF
V: TRBV6-5
J: TRBJ1-6

CDR3: CASSEGIRTGINTGELFF
V: TRBV28
J: TRBJ2-2

CDR3: CASSPAGQGSSYNSPLHF
V: TRBV3-1/TRBV3-2
J: TRBJ1-6

CDR3: CASNYRGGLSYNEQFF
V: TRBV27
J: TRBJ2-1

CDR3: CARKTTLPLSGNQPQHF
V: TRBV24-1
J: TRBJ1-5

CDR3: CASSVGQGYADTQYF
V: TRBV9
J: TRBJ2-3

CDR3: CASNKSGGTDTQYF
V: TRBV28
J: TRBJ2-3

CDR3: CASSSSGGEQFF
V: TRBV5-6
J: TRBJ2-1

CDR3: CASSLGTVNTGELFF
V: TRBV7-9
J: TRBJ2-2

CDR3: CASSSGQSNQPQHF
V: TRBV28
J: TRBJ1-5

CDR3: CASSQPTFSYEQYF
V: TRBV18
J: TRBJ2-7

CDR3: CASISIYRAFF
V: TRBV12-3/TRBV12-4
J: TRBJ1-1

CDR3: CASSYSSFPAQHF
V: TRBV6-2/TRBV6-3
J: TRBJ1-5

CDR3: CASSLDDRYEQYF
V: TRBV5-1
J: TRBJ2-7

CDR3: CASSLGGANTDTQYF
V: TRBV28
J: TRBJ2-3

CDR3: CASRLNLGGRHEQYF
V: TRBV5-1
J: TRBJ2-7

CDR3: CASSPPGGTSTDTQYF
V: TRBV28
J: TRBJ2-3

CDR3: CASSLLQGSYNEQFF
V: TRBV7-9
J: TRBJ2-1

CDR3: CASKWDSSYNSPLHF
V: TRBV19
J: TRBJ1-6

CDR3: CASSPSGGTVEYGYTF
V: TRBV7-2
J: TRBJ1-2

CDR3: CASSPSGLAGENEQFF
V: TRBV7-3
J: TRBJ2-1

CDR3: CASSYSGTGNEKLFF
V: TRBV6-5
J: TRBJ1-4